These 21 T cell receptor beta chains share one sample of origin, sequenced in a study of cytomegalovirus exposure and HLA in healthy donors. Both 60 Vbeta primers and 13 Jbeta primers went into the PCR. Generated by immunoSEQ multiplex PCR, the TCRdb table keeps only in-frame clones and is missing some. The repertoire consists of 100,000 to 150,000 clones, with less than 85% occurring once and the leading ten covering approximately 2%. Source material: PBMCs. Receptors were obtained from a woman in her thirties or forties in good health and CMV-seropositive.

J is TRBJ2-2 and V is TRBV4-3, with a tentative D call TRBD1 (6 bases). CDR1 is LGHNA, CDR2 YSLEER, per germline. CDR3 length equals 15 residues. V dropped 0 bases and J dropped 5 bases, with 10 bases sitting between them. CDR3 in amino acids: CASSQEGTQTGELFF. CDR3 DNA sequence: TGCGCCAGCAGCCAAGAAGGGACACAAACCGGGGAGCTGTTTTTT.

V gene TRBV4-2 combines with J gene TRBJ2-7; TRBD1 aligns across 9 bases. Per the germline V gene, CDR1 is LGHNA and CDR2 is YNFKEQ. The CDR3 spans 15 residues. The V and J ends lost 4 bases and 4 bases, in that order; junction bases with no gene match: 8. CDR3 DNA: TGTGCCAGCAGCCGGGGACAGGGCATGGGATACGAGCAGTACTTC. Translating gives CASSRGQGMGYEQYF.

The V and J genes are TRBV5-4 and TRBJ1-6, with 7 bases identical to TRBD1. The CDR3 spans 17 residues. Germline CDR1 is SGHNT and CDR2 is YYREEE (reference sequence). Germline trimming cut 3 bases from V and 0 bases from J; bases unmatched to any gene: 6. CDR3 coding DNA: TGTGCCAGCAGCTCCCGGGACAGCAGCTCCTATAATTCACCCCTCCACTTT. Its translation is CASSSRDSSSYNSPLHF.

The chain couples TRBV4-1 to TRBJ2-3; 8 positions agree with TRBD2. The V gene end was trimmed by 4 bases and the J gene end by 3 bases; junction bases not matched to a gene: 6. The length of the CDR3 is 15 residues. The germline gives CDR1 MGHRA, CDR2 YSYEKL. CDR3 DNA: TGCGCCAGCAGCCCGACGGGGGGGCGAACAGATACGCAGTATTTT. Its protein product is CASSPTGGRTDTQYF.

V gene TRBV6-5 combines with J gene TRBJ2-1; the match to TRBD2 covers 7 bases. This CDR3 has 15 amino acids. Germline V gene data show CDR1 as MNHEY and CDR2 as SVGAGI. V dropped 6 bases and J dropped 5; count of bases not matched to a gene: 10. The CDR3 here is CASSPGTMGNNEQFF. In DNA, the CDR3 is TGTGCCAGCAGCCCCGGGACTATGGGTAACAATGAGCAGTTCTTC.

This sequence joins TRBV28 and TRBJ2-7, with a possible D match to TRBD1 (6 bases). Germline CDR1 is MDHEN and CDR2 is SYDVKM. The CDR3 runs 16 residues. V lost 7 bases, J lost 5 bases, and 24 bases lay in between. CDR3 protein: CASTLAGTSLSNEQYF. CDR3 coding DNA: TGTGCCAGCACCCTTGCAGGGACATCCCTTTCAAACGAGCAGTACTTC.

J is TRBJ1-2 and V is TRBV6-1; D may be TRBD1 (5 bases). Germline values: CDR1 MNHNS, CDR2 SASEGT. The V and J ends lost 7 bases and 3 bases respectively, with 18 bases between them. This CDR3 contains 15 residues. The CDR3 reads CASTDLGGLYYGYTF. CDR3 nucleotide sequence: TGTGCCAGCACCGATCTGGGGGGGTTGTACTATGGCTACACCTTC.

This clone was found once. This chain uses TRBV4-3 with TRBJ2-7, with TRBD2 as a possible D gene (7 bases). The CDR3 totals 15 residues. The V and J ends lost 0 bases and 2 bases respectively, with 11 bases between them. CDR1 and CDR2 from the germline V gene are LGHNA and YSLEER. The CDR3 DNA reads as TGCGCCAGCAGCCAAGAGGAGGGGGGGCCCTACGAGCAGTACTTC. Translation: CASSQEEGGPYEQYF.

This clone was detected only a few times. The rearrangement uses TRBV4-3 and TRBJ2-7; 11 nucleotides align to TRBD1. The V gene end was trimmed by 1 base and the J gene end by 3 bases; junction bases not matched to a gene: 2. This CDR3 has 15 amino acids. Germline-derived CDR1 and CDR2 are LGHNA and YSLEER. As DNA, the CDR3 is TGCGCCAGCAGCCAAGCCGGGACAGGGGGCTACGAGCAGTACTTC. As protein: CASSQAGTGGYEQYF.

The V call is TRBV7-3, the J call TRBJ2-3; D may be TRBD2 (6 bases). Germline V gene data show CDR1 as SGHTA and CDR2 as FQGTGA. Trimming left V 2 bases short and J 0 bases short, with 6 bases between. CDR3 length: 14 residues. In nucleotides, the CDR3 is TGTGCCAGCAGCTTAGCGGGAAGCACAGATACGCAGTATTTT. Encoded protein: CASSLAGSTDTQYF.

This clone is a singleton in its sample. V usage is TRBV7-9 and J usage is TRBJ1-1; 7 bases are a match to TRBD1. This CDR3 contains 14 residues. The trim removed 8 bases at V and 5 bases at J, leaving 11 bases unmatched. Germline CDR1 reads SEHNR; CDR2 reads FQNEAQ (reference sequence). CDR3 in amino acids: CASGPTGAGTEAFF. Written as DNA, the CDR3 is TGTGCCAGCGGGCCTACAGGGGCGGGAACTGAAGCTTTCTTT.

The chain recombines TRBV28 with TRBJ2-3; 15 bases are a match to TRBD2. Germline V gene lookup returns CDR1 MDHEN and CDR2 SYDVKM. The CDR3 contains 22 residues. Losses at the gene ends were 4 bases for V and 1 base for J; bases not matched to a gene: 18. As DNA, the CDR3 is TGTGCCAGCAGTTATCGGACTAGCGGGGGGGCCGGGTTTGGGTACCGCACAGATACGCAGTATTTT. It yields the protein CASSYRTSGGAGFGYRTDTQYF.

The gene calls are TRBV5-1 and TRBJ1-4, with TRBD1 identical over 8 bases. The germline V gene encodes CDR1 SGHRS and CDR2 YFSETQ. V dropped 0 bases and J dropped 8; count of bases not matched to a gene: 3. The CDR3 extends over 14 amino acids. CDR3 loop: CASSLDRGGEKLFF. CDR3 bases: TGCGCCAGCAGCTTGGACAGGGGGGGCGAAAAACTGTTTTTT.

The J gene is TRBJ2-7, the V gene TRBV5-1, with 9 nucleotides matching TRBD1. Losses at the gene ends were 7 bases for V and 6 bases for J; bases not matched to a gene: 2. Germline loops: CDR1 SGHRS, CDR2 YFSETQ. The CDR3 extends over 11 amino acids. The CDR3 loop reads CASRQGVEQYF. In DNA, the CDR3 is TGCGCCAGCCGACAGGGGGTCGAGCAGTACTTC.

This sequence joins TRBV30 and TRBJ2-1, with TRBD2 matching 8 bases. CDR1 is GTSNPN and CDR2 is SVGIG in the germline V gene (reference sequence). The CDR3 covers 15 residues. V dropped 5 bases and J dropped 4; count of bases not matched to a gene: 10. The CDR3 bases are TGTGCCTGGTCCCCCAGCGGGGGTTCTTACAATGAGCAGTTCTTC. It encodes CAWSPSGGSYNEQFF.

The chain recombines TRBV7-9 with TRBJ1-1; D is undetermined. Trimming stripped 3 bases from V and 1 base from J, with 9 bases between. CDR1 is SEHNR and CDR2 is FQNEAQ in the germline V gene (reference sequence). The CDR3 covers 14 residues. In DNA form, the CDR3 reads TGTGCCAGCAGCTTCAGCGGGGAGAACACTGAAGCTTTCTTT. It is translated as CASSFSGENTEAFF.

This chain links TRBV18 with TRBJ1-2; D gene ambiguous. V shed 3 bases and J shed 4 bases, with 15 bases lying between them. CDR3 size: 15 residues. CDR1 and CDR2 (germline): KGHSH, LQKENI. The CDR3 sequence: CASSPERVVSYGYTF. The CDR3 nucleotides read TGTGCCAGCTCACCTGAGAGGGTAGTGAGCTATGGCTACACCTTC.

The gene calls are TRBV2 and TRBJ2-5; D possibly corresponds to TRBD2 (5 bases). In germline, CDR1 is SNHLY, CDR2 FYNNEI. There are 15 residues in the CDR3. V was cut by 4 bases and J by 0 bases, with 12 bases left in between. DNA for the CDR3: TGTGCCAGCAGTGTTAAACCCGGGAACCAAGAGACCCAGTACTTC. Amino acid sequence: CASSVKPGNQETQYF. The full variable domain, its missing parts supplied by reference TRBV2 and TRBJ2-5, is EPEVTQTPSHQVTQMGQEVILRCVPISNHLYFYWYRQILGQKVEFLVSFYNNEISEKSEIFDDQFSVERPDGSNFTLKIRSTKLEDSAMYFCASSVKPGNQETQYFGPGTRLLVL.

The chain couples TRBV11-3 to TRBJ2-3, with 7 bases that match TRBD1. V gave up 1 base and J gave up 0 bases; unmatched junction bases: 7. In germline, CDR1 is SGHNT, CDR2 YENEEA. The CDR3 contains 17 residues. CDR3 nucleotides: TGTGCCAGCAGCTTAGGATCCAAGGGGGCTAGCACAGATACGCAGTATTTT. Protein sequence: CASSLGSKGASTDTQYF.

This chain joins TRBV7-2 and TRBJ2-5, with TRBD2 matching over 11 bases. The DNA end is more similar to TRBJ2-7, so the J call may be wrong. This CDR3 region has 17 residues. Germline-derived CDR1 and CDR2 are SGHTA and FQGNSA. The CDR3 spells CASSLQVTSGTPYEQYF. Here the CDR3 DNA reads TGTGCCAGCAGCTTACAAGTGACTAGCGGGACCCCCTACGAGCAGTACTTC.

CDR3: CASSREDSGGSPGNEQFF. In DNA, the CDR3 is TGTGCCAGCAGCCGGGAAGACAGCGGGGGATCTCCGGGCAATGAGCAGTTCTTC. The chain joins TRBV4-2 to TRBJ2-1; 8 nucleotides match TRBD2. The CDR3 is made up of 18 amino acids. The germline V gene encodes CDR1 LGHNA and CDR2 YNFKEQ. V lost 4 bases, J lost 6 bases, and 17 bases stayed unmatched.